This T cell receptor beta chain was retrieved from a study of neurological immune-mediated disorders. Study-wide results and caveats: None of the CDR3 amino acid sequences of expanded clones recurred across subjects, suggesting private repertoires in all groups.

This CDR3 region has 14 residues. The germline V and J ends were trimmed by 6 bases and 4 bases, with 16 bases remaining between them. Per germline, CDR1 SGDLS and CDR2 YYNGEE. This clonotype was counted many times. Its target is unknown. TCRdb re-called the 5' RACE reads with MiXCR, one entry per CDR3 protein. The repertoire holds roughly 40,000 distinct CDR3 sequences, with roughly 2.5% as singletons. The rearrangement links TRBV9 to TRBJ1-2, with D hard to call. The TCR was taken from a man aged 50-60 years with multiple sclerosis. The specimen was PBMCs. The CDR3 coding sequence is TGTGCCAGCACGCTCTCGGGGTCAGGCTATGGCTACACCTTC. Protein product: CASTLSGSGYGYTF.